Listed below are T cell receptor beta chains from one sample, sequenced in a study of OX40 agonist ivuxolimab in advanced cancers. Profiling relied on immunoSEQ multiplex PCR, and the TCRdb table lists in-frame clones only, not all of them. The sample carries 95,000 to 150,000 clones, around 93% recorded once. Sequences were derived from CD4+ or CD8+ T cells sorted from blood, sampled in a trial of the OX40 agonist ivuxolimab. Every receptor here comes from an adult with an advanced solid tumor such as melanoma, head and neck, liver or kidney cancer. The CDR3 runs from the conserved cysteine through the conserved F or W. A D gene is named only where the DNA matches it firmly. Expanded clones are given a class, and other clones once, few, many or no size at all.

D | size | J | V | CDR3 | DNA
- | once | TRBJ2-7 | TRBV5-5 | CASTSGTVYEQYF | TGTGCCAGCACCTCCGGGACCGTCTACGAGCAGTACTTC
TRBD1 | - | TRBJ2-2 | TRBV9 | CASSPRDRGTGELFF | TGTGCCAGCAGCCCCCGGGACAGGGGGACCGGGGAGCTGTTTTTT
- | few | TRBJ2-1 | TRBV14 | CASSQLASKGNEQFF | TGTGCCAGCAGCCAACTGGCTAGTAAGGGTAATGAGCAGTTCTTC
- | - | TRBJ2-7 | TRBV6-5 | CASSEDRSSYEQYF | TGTGCCAGCAGTGAGGACCGAAGCTCCTACGAGCAGTACTTC
- | - | TRBJ2-7 | TRBV7-2 | CASSLAQEQYF | TGTGCCAGCAGCTTGGCCCAGGAGCAGTACTTC
- | once | TRBJ2-7 | TRBV7-2 | CASNSDDYEQYF | TGTGCCAGCAACTCCGATGACTACGAGCAGTACTTC
TRBD2 | - | TRBJ2-3 | TRBV7-8 | CASSVSGVQDTQYF | TGTGCCAGCAGCGTTAGCGGGGTTCAGGATACGCAGTATTTT
- | - | TRBJ2-2 | TRBV5-4 | CASSRRTPQGNTGELFF | TGTGCCAGCAGCCGACGAACGCCACAGGGGAACACCGGGGAGCTGTTTTTT
TRBD2 | - | TRBJ2-1 | TRBV7-3 | CASSFGGGRSYNEQFF | TGTGCCAGCAGCTTTGGGGGCGGGAGGTCCTACAATGAGCAGTTCTTC
- | - | TRBJ2-1 | TRBV19 | CASSSKVYNEQFF | TGTGCCAGTAGTAGCAAAGTTTACAATGAGCAGTTCTTC
- | - | TRBJ2-7 | TRBV29-1 | CSVVGFSYEQYF | TGCAGCGTTGTGGGATTCTCCTACGAGCAGTACTTC
TRBD2 | - | TRBJ2-2 | TRBV5-1 | CASSHPLAGGNTGELFF | TGCGCCAGCAGCCACCCCCTAGCGGGAGGGAACACCGGGGAGCTGTTTTTT
- | - | TRBJ1-5 | TRBV5-1 | CASSFSGGNQPQHF | TGCGCCAGCAGCTTTTCGGGGGGCAATCAGCCCCAGCATTTT
- | - | TRBJ1-5 | TRBV2 | CASSVFRGGNQPQHF | TGTGCCAGCAGTGTATTCAGGGGTGGAAATCAGCCCCAGCATTTT
TRBD1 | once | TRBJ2-7 | TRBV14 | CASSHLQGTLYEQYF | TGTGCCAGCAGCCACCTACAGGGGACCCTCTACGAGCAGTACTTC
- | - | TRBJ1-2 | TRBV28 | CASSLPGESYGYTF | TGTGCCAGCAGTTTACCAGGGGAATCCTATGGCTACACCTTC
- | - | TRBJ2-6 | TRBV11-2 | CASTREWGVSGANVLTF | TGTGCCAGCACCCGGGAGTGGGGGGTTTCTGGGGCCAACGTCCTGACTTTC
TRBD1 | - | TRBJ1-2 | TRBV5-1 | CASSLRTGGDYGYTF | TGCGCCAGCAGCCTGAGGACAGGGGGTGACTATGGCTACACCTTC
- | - | TRBJ2-2 | TRBV29-1 | CSVRAGAGTGELFF | TGCAGCGTGAGGGCAGGGGCAGGGACCGGGGAGCTGTTTTTT
TRBD1 | - | TRBJ1-5 | TRBV9 | CASSGGTVNQPQHF | TGTGCCAGCAGCGGAGGGACAGTTAATCAGCCCCAGCATTTT
TRBD1 | - | TRBJ2-6 | TRBV7-9 | CASTTGGATGANVLTF | TGTGCCAGCACCACAGGGGGCGCGACTGGGGCCAACGTCCTGACTTTC
- | once | TRBJ2-1 | TRBV11-3 | CASSFGGGRGNEQFF | TGTGCCAGCAGCTTTGGGGGAGGGAGGGGGAATGAGCAGTTCTTC
- | - | TRBJ2-1 | TRBV7-3 | CASSLTGGAGQGEQFF | TGTGCCAGCAGCTTAACTGGCGGGGCAGGTCAGGGTGAGCAGTTCTTC
- | few | TRBJ2-5 | TRBV10-3 | CAISEREQTQYF | TGTGCCATCAGTGAACGGGAGCAGACCCAGTACTTC
TRBD1 | once | TRBJ1-5 | TRBV5-1 | CASSLDRGGQPQHF | TGCGCCAGCAGCTTAGACAGGGGCGGTCAGCCCCAGCATTTT
- | - | TRBJ2-3 | TRBV4-2 | CASSQGRAQDTQYF | TGTGCCAGCAGCCAAGGGAGGGCCCAAGATACGCAGTATTTT
TRBD1 | - | TRBJ1-5 | TRBV19 | CATIEKGQGNQPQHF | TGTGCCACCATCGAGAAGGGACAGGGGAATCAGCCCCAGCATTTT
- | - | TRBJ2-5 | TRBV28 | CASSFANLKETQYF | TGTGCCAGCAGTTTTGCAAATTTGAAAGAGACCCAGTACTTC
TRBD2 | - | TRBJ2-5 | TRBV19 | CASKGGPGLAGKETQYF | TGTGCCAGTAAGGGGGGACCGGGACTAGCGGGAAAAGAGACCCAGTACTTC
- | - | TRBJ2-5 | TRBV18 | CASSPRGIGSQETQYF | TGTGCCAGCTCACCTAGGGGTATTGGGAGCCAAGAGACCCAGTACTTC
- | - | TRBJ2-7 | TRBV27 | CASSLQSSSTYEQYF | TGTGCCAGCAGTTTACAGTCTAGCTCGACCTACGAGCAGTACTTC
TRBD2 | few | TRBJ2-1 | TRBV10-1 | CASSESLSGRWYEQFF | TGCGCCAGCAGTGAGTCTTTGAGCGGGAGGTGGTATGAGCAGTTCTTC
TRBD1 | few | TRBJ2-3 | TRBV6-5 | CASSYSGTVTDTQYF | TGTGCCAGCAGTTACTCGGGGACAGTCACAGATACGCAGTATTTT
TRBD1 | - | TRBJ2-7 | TRBV7-3 | CASSLGTGYEQYF | TGTGCCAGCAGCTTAGGGACAGGTTACGAGCAGTACTTC
- | - | TRBJ2-1 | TRBV9 | CASSVGAGSYNEQFF | TGTGCCAGCAGCGTAGGGGCAGGTTCCTACAATGAGCAGTTCTTC
- | - | TRBJ1-1 | TRBV29-1 | CSVGGLNTEAFF | TGCAGCGTTGGCGGGTTGAACACTGAAGCTTTCTTT
- | once | TRBJ1-3 | TRBV5-6 | CASSRFGVDTIYF | TGTGCCAGCAGCCGGTTCGGGGTGGACACCATATATTTT
- | once | TRBJ1-5 | TRBV6-6 | CASSRRGGNQPQHF | TGTGCCAGCAGTCGTCGGGGAGGCAATCAGCCCCAGCATTTT
- | - | TRBJ2-5 | TRBV5-6 | CASSWFAGETQYF | TGTGCCAGCAGCTGGTTCGCGGGCGAGACCCAGTACTTC
TRBD1 | - | TRBJ1-2 | TRBV27 | CASSLSRGNYGYTF | TGTGCCAGCAGTTTATCCAGGGGGAACTATGGCTACACCTTC
TRBD2 | - | TRBJ2-2 | TRBV14 | CASSPREVANTGELFF | TGTGCCAGCAGCCCCCGGGAGGTAGCGAACACCGGGGAGCTGTTTTTT
- | - | TRBJ2-1 | TRBV12-5 | CASGFNLGNGGSYNEQFF | TGTGCTAGTGGTTTTAACCTCGGAAACGGGGGCTCCTACAATGAGCAGTTCTTC
TRBD1 | - | TRBJ2-3 | TRBV9 | CASSAVDRGADTQYF | TGTGCCAGCAGCGCGGTCGACAGGGGCGCAGATACGCAGTATTTT
- | - | TRBJ1-1 | TRBV7-9 | CASSSQDSYTEAFF | TGTGCCAGCAGCTCACAAGACAGCTACACTGAAGCTTTCTTT
- | - | TRBJ1-1 | TRBV7-8 | CASSLAYVREGICFF | TGTGCCAGCAGCTTAGCCTACGTAAGAGAGGGAATATGCTTCTTT
- | - | TRBJ2-1 | TRBV7-9 | CASSLGWGQDEQFF | TGTGCCAGCAGCTTAGGATGGGGTCAAGATGAGCAGTTCTTC
TRBD1 | - | TRBJ1-6 | TRBV19 | CASSIQGASSPLHF | TGTGCCAGTAGTATACAGGGGGCCAGTTCACCCCTCCACTTT
- | - | TRBJ2-1 | TRBV7-3 | CASSPFPHNEQFF | TGTGCCAGCAGCCCCTTTCCCCACAATGAGCAGTTCTTC
- | - | TRBJ2-6 | TRBV15 | CATSEARASGANVLTF | TGTGCCACCAGTGAAGCGAGGGCCTCTGGGGCCAACGTCCTGACTTTC
- | - | TRBJ2-4 | TRBV6-6 | CASTDRQEGIQYF | TGTGCCAGCACCGACCGCCAGGAGGGCATTCAGTACTTC
TRBD1 | - | TRBJ2-2 | TRBV6-5 | CASGQGAGTGELFF | TGTGCCAGTGGACAGGGGGCTGGCACCGGGGAGCTGTTTTTT
TRBD2 | - | TRBJ2-2 | TRBV5-1 | CASSFSGSGTGELFF | TGCGCCAGCAGCTTCAGCGGGAGTGGTACCGGGGAGCTGTTTTTT